This is a list of T cell receptor beta chains from one sample in a study of T-cell reconstitution after alpha-beta-depleted transplantation in children. TCRdb used MiXCR to reprocess the PCR reads, holding one entry per CDR3 protein. Among over 550,000 distinct CDR3 sequences listed, 10% were seen once. The starting material was PBMCs from the stem cell graft donor, obtained from the stem cell graft. These receptors came from a human donor who donated a stem cell graft to a child with acute myeloid leukemia. The CDR3 runs from the conserved cysteine through the conserved F or W. A D gene is named only where the DNA matches it firmly. Where a row states a size, it is once, few, many or the class of an expanded clone; other rows omit it.

>TRBJ2-7|NA|TRBV7-9|NA
CASSSPGLSSEQYF
TGTGCCAGCAGTAGTCCGGGACTGTCGTCTGAGCAGTACTTC
>TRBJ1-1|NA|TRBV28|NA
CASSFSREEAFF
TGTGCCAGCAGTTTTAGCAGGGAAGAAGCTTTCTTT
>TRBJ2-1|TRBD2|TRBV30|NA
CASQLANSYNEQFF
TGTGCCTCCCAACTAGCGAACTCCTACAATGAGCAGTTCTTC
>TRBJ2-3|NA|TRBV7-3|few
CASTPSSSTDTQYF
TGTGCCAGCACCCCGAGCTCTAGCACAGATACGCAGTATTTT
>TRBJ1-1|NA|TRBV18|NA
CASSPNDGAWGEAFF
TGTGCCAGCTCACCAAATGACGGAGCCTGGGGTGAAGCTTTCTTT
>TRBJ1-4|TRBD1|TRBV29-1|NA
CSVIRDRGEKLFF
TGCAGCGTTATCCGGGACAGGGGTGAAAAACTGTTTTTT
>TRBJ2-1|TRBD2|TRBV6-5|many
CASSYSMGGSSNEQFF
TGTGCCAGCAGTTACTCGATGGGCGGGAGTAGCAATGAGCAGTTCTTC
>TRBJ2-5|TRBD2|TRBV5-1|NA
CASARLADKETQYF
TGCGCCAGCGCCAGACTAGCGGATAAAGAGACCCAGTACTTC
>TRBJ2-1|NA|TRBV12-3/TRBV12-4|many
CASSLWGSTGSNEQFF
TGTGCCAGCAGTTTATGGGGCTCAACGGGTTCCAATGAGCAGTTCTTC
>TRBJ2-3|TRBD2|TRBV7-9|few
CASSPPLADNTDTQYF
TGTGCCAGCAGCCCCCCTCTAGCGGACAACACAGATACGCAGTATTTT
>TRBJ2-1|NA|TRBV9|NA
CASSPQRGFEQFF
TGTGCCAGCAGCCCTCAGAGGGGATTTGAGCAGTTCTTC
>TRBJ2-1|TRBD2|TRBV20-1|many
CSATTRRASLPSGNNEQFF
TGCAGTGCTACGACGAGGAGAGCCAGCTTGCCGAGCGGGAACAATGAGCAGTTCTTC
>TRBJ1-5|TRBD1|TRBV12-3/TRBV12-4|many
CASSLGQPNQPQHF
TGTGCCAGCAGCCTGGGACAGCCGAATCAGCCCCAGCATTTT
>TRBJ2-2|TRBD1|TRBV7-9|NA
CASSLNRGPGELFF
TGTGCCAGCAGCCTAAACAGGGGCCCCGGGGAGCTGTTTTTT
>TRBJ2-7|NA|TRBV6-2/TRBV6-3|many
CASSLPTPHYEQYF
TGTGCCAGCAGCCTCCCGACACCTCATTACGAGCAGTACTTC
>TRBJ2-1|TRBD2|TRBV30|NA
CAWSPGLAGVTTYNEQFF
TGTGCCTGGAGCCCAGGACTAGCGGGAGTAACGACCTACAATGAGCAGTTCTTC